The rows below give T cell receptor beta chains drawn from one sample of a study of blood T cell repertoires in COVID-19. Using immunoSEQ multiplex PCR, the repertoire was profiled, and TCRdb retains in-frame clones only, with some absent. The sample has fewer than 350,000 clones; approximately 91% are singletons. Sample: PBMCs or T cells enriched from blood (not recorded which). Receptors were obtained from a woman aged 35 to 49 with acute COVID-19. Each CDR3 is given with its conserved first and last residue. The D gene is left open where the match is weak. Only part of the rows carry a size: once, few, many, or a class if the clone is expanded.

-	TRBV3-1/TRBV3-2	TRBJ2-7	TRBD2	TGTGCCAGCAGCCGAATCCCGGGACTAGCGGGAGGGTGGGACGAGCAGTACTTC	CASSRIPGLAGGWDEQYF
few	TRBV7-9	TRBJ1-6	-	TGTGCCAGCAGCTTTGGAGATTATAATTCACCCCTCCACTTT	CASSFGDYNSPLHF
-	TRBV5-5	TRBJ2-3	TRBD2	TGTGCCAGCAGTTTAAGGACTAGCGGAGATACGCAGTATTTT	CASSLRTSGDTQYF
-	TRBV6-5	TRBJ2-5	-	TGTGCCAGCAGTTACTCCGATTTAGCCGTAGAGACCCAGTACTTC	CASSYSDLAVETQYF
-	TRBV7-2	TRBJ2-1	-	TGTGCCAGCAGCTTAGGGGGGGTTAGATACAATGAGCAGTTCTTC	CASSLGGVRYNEQFF
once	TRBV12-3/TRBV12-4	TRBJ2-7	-	TGTGCCAGCAGTCAACAGGTCTACGAGCAGTACTTC	CASSQQVYEQYF
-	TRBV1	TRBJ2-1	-	TGCACCACCCTTCGAGGGGGCGATGAGCAGTTCTTC	CTTLRGGDEQFF
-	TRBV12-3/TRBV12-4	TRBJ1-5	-	TGTGCCAGCACTCTAAACCCCTCGCAGCCCCAGCATTTT	CASTLNPSQPQHF
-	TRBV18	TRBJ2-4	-	TGTGCCAGCTCACCGACAGATATAGCCAAAAACATTCAGTACTTC	CASSPTDIAKNIQYF
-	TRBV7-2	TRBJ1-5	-	TGTGCCAGCAGCCGGGGGGGGTCGTTTGGCAATCAGCCCCAGCATTTT	CASSRGGSFGNQPQHF
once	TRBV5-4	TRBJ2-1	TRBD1	TGTGCCAGCAGCCCTGGACAGGGGGAAAACAATGAGCAGTTCTTC	CASSPGQGENNEQFF
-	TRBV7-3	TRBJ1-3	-	TGTGCCAGCAGCTACCGGGACAAGGGAAGCACCATATATTTT	CASSYRDKGSTIYF
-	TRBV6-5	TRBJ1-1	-	TGTGCCAGCAGTTACCCAGGACAGATTGAAGCTTTCTTT	CASSYPGQIEAFF
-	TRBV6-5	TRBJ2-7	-	TGTGCCAGCAGGCCCCAGGGGCTCCACGAGCAGTACTTC	CASRPQGLHEQYF
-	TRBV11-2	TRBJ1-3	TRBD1	TGTGCCAGCAGCCCCGGGACAGGGACGGGAAACACCATATATTTT	CASSPGTGTGNTIYF
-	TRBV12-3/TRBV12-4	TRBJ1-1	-	TGTGCCAGCAGTTGGGTTTTCGGGACTGAAGCTTTCTTT	CASSWVFGTEAFF